Each of the 32 T cell receptor beta chains below was sequenced from the same sample in a study of cytomegalovirus exposure and HLA in healthy donors. Use of 60 Vbeta and 13 Jbeta primers characterized the PCR. Using immunoSEQ multiplex PCR, the repertoire was profiled, and TCRdb retains in-frame clones only, with some absent. The sample consists of some 150,000 clones, roughly 70% of them appearing once. Sequenced: PBMCs. Receptors were obtained from a woman aged 25 to 45 in good health and CMV-seronegative.

This clone was counted a few times. This chain links TRBV6-5 with TRBJ2-7; D ambiguous. CDR1 is MNHEY, CDR2 SVGAGI, per germline. The CDR3 is 14 amino acids. Trimming removed 5 bases at V and 4 bases at J, with 15 bases between. DNA of the CDR3: TGTGCCAGCAGTCACCGACCCCGCGGATACGAGCAGTACTTC. It translates to CASSHRPRGYEQYF.

The chain combines TRBV5-3 with TRBJ2-1; D unresolved. TRBV5-3 is flagged as an ORF with uncertain function. The CDR3 totals 15 residues. The V end was cut by 4 bases, the J end by 2 bases, with 13 bases between. This CDR3 reads CARSLRLPPYNEQFF. The DNA for the CDR3 is TGTGCCAGAAGCCTCCGACTCCCCCCCTACAATGAGCAGTTCTTC.

Turning to this clone: The junction shows a germline mismatch at one end, possibly a read error. J is TRBJ2-7 and V is TRBV28; TRBD2 is a possible D gene (6 bases). The CDR3 runs 11 residues. Germline CDR1 MDHEN, CDR2 SYDVKM. The CDR3 DNA reads TGTGCCAGCAGTACCTGGGGGAGGTTTGGTTTC. Translating gives CASSTWGRFGF.

This clone was detected a few times. The rearrangement links TRBV7-2 to TRBJ2-1, with a tentative D call TRBD2 (6 bases). In germline, CDR1 is SGHTA, CDR2 FQGNSA. V lost 5 bases and J 5 bases, leaving 19 bases between the germline ends. The CDR3 is 16 amino acids. For the CDR3, the DNA is TGTGCCAGCAGCCCCCTGTATTCCGGGAGTGACAATGAGCAGTTCTTC. Its protein is CASSPLYSGSDNEQFF.

The gene calls are TRBV28 and TRBJ1-1, with D perhaps TRBD1 (6 bases). Germline V gene lookup returns CDR1 MDHEN and CDR2 SYDVKM. CDR3 length: 15 amino acids. Trimming removed 5 bases from V and 2 bases from J, with 15 bases in between. CDR3 sequence: CASSLLDRRNTEAFF. The CDR3 DNA follows: TGTGCCAGCAGTCTCTTGGACAGAAGAAACACTGAAGCTTTCTTT.

This rearrangement joins TRBV10-3 to TRBJ1-1; 8 bases align to TRBD1. Trimming at V came to 0 bases and at J to 6 bases, leaving 6 bases not matched to a gene. Germline loops: CDR1 ENHRY, CDR2 SYGVKD. This CDR3 comprises 15 residues. The CDR3 nucleotides read TGTGCCATCAGTGAGTCGAGACAGGGGTCCCCTGAAGCTTTCTTT. This codes for CAISESRQGSPEAFF.

V is TRBV2 and J is TRBJ2-5; D might be TRBD1 (5 bases). Looked up from germline, CDR1 is SNHLY and CDR2 is FYNNEI. The CDR3 consists of 14 residues. V gave up 7 bases and J gave up 1 base, with 13 bases separating them. The CDR3 loop is CASNMQGSQETQYF. CDR3 bases: TGTGCCAGCAACATGCAGGGATCCCAAGAGACCCAGTACTTC.

The rearrangement uses TRBV5-6 and TRBJ1-1; a weak D match, TRBD1 (5 bases). Looked up from germline, CDR1 is SGHDT and CDR2 is YYEEEE. V dropped 2 bases and J dropped 11 bases, with 16 bases sitting between them. There are 13 residues in the CDR3. As DNA, the CDR3 is TGTGCCAGCAGCTTACGGGACGGAGGGTCGGCTTTCTTT. It encodes CASSLRDGGSAFF.

The rearrangement links TRBV28 to TRBJ2-6, with D perhaps matching TRBD1 (7 bases). Per the germline V gene, CDR1 is MDHEN and CDR2 is SYDVKM. Trimming shortened V by 7 bases and J by 0 bases, and 19 bases separated the two germline ends. This CDR3 is 18 amino acids long. The CDR3 here is CASTLRPGGGSGANVLTF. The CDR3 DNA follows: TGTGCCAGCACCCTTCGGCCAGGGGGAGGCTCTGGGGCCAACGTCCTGACTTTC.

This rearrangement joins TRBV4-2 to TRBJ2-5; TRBD2 matches at 8 bases. Trimming at V came to 4 bases and at J to 7 bases, leaving 20 bases not matched to a gene. Germline CDR1 and CDR2: LGHNA and YNFKEQ. The CDR3 sequence is 18 residues long. The CDR3 protein is CASSPLGSPGTRGGTQYF. The CDR3 bases are TGTGCCAGCAGCCCACTGGGATCCCCCGGGACTAGAGGTGGGACCCAGTACTTC.

The V and J genes are TRBV2 and TRBJ1-1; 8 positions agree with TRBD1. Germline CDR1 SNHLY, CDR2 FYNNEI. The trim removed 5 bases at V and 3 bases at J, leaving 8 bases unmatched. The length of the CDR3 is 15 residues. CDR3 in DNA: TGTGCCAGCAGTCTCGGACAGGGAGGGGACACTGAAGCTTTCTTT. Translated, it gives CASSLGQGGDTEAFF.

The chain recombines TRBV11-2 with TRBJ2-2, with 8 bases aligning to TRBD2. This CDR3 has 14 amino acids. Looked up from germline, CDR1 is SGHAT and CDR2 is FQNNGV. The junction had 6 bases not matched to a gene; V was cut back by 6 bases and J by 6 bases. DNA for the CDR3: TGTGCCAGCAGATTCGGGGGGGCCTCCGGGGAGCTGTTTTTT. Translation: CASRFGGASGELFF.

In this sample, this clone turned up a few times. The V call is TRBV11-2, the J call TRBJ2-7, with 7 positions matching TRBD2. Germline trimming cut 6 bases from V and 4 bases from J; bases unmatched to any gene: 6. The CDR3 contains 13 residues. The V gene's germline CDR1 is SGHAT and CDR2 FQNNGV. The CDR3 loop is CASRFSGLYEQYF. The CDR3 DNA reads as TGTGCCAGCAGATTTAGCGGGTTGTACGAGCAGTACTTC.

The V and J genes are TRBV9 and TRBJ1-1; no reliable D call. The V gene lost 4 bases and the J gene lost 4 bases, with 14 bases spanning the gap. The CDR3 consists of 14 residues. Germline lookup yields CDR1 SGDLS and CDR2 YYNGEE. This chain's CDR3 is CASSPQGSATEAFF. The CDR3 DNA is TGTGCCAGCAGCCCACAAGGGAGTGCCACTGAAGCTTTCTTT.

This chain connects TRBV4-3 to TRBJ2-5; 11 bases fit TRBD1. This CDR3 region has 15 residues. The J segment lost 4 bases and the V segment lost 1 base, leaving 2 bases of the junction unmatched. The germline CDR1 and CDR2 sequences are LGHNA and YSLEER. The CDR3 loop reads CASSQGGTGGETQYF. CDR3 nucleotide sequence: TGCGCCAGCAGCCAAGGTGGGACAGGGGGAGAGACCCAGTACTTC.

For the CDR3, the DNA is TGTGCCACCAGCAGGGGTGGGACACCCAATCTCGCCGGGACCCAGTACTTC. It encodes CATSRGGTPNLAGTQYF. The rearrangement links TRBV15 to TRBJ2-5; TRBD1 is a possible D gene (6 bases). Germline V lookup: CDR1 LNHNV, CDR2 YYDKDF (reference sequence). The CDR3 runs to 17 residues. V was clipped by 3 bases and J by 7 bases, with 24 bases between them.

This chain links TRBV5-3 with TRBJ2-5; 8 bases are shared with TRBD1. TRBV5-3 is noted as an ORF with a role that remains uncertain. The CDR3 contains 15 residues. Unmatched junction bases numbered 6, after V lost 0 bases and J lost 5 bases. The CDR3 spells CARSLGGQGRETQYF. CDR3 DNA: TGTGCCAGAAGCTTGGGAGGACAGGGAAGGGAGACCCAGTACTTC.

The chain couples TRBV7-9 to TRBJ2-2, with 9 bases that match TRBD1. In germline, CDR1 is SEHNR, CDR2 FQNEAQ (reference sequence). The CDR3 sequence is 16 residues long. Losses at the gene ends were 5 bases for V and 3 bases for J; bases not matched to a gene: 7. CDR3 DNA sequence: TGTGCCAGCAGCCACCCCGGGACAGGGCACACCGGGGAGCTGTTTTTT. Translating gives CASSHPGTGHTGELFF.

The chain recombines TRBV30 with TRBJ2-7, with no clear D. CDR3 length equals 12 residues. The germline V and J ends were trimmed by 1 base and 3 bases, with 7 bases remaining between them. Germline CDR1 GTSNPN, CDR2 SVGIG (reference sequence). CDR3: CAWSGAIYEQYF. The CDR3 coding sequence is TGTGCCTGGAGTGGGGCAATCTACGAGCAGTACTTC.

CDR3 nucleotides: TGTGCCAGCAGCTTAAGCCAAGCCCAAGAGACCCAGTACTTC. Amino acid sequence: CASSLSQAQETQYF. The chain carries TRBV11-1 and TRBJ2-5; D gene uncertain. CDR1 and CDR2 from the germline V gene are SGHAT and FQDESV (reference sequence). The CDR3 runs 14 residues. Trimming took 2 bases from V and 1 from J, leaving 8 bases between them.

Only a few counts were recorded for this clone. The V and J genes are TRBV11-2 and TRBJ2-7; D is perhaps TRBD2 (6 bases). Germline-derived CDR1 and CDR2 are SGHAT and FQNNGV. Trimming removed 5 bases at V and 0 bases at J, with 14 bases between. This CDR3 contains 15 residues. The CDR3 sequence: CASSPGLHGSYEQYF. DNA of the CDR3: TGTGCCAGCAGCCCGGGACTCCACGGCTCCTACGAGCAGTACTTC.

In this sample, this clone turned up once. J is TRBJ1-3 and V is TRBV9; 7 bases are shared with TRBD1. Germline V gene data show CDR1 as SGDLS and CDR2 as YYNGEE. The CDR3 runs 16 residues. V shed 2 bases, J shed 0 bases, and the junction held 5 bases outside the gene matches. This CDR3 is CASSVTGQSSGNTIYF. For the CDR3, the DNA is TGTGCCAGCAGCGTGACAGGGCAGAGCTCTGGAAACACCATATATTTT.

This clone was seen a few times. The CDR3 DNA sequence: TGTGCCAGCAGCTCGAGGGACGGGGAGCTGTTTTTT. It specifies CASSSRDGELFF. This chain connects TRBV5-6 to TRBJ2-2, with a weak D call TRBD2 (5 bases). The ends were cut back, 3 bases at V and 7 bases at J, with 7 bases in the middle. This CDR3 comprises 12 residues. Germline lookup yields CDR1 SGHDT and CDR2 YYEEEE. Drawing the rest from reference TRBV5-6 and TRBJ2-2, the complete variable domain is DAGVTQSPTHLIKTRGQQVTLRCSPKSGHDTVSWYQQALGQGPQFIFQYYEEEERQRGNFPDRFSGHQFPNYSSELNVNALLLGDSALYLCASSSRDGELFFGEGSRLTVL.

The chain recombines TRBV6-5 with TRBJ2-3, with a possible D match to TRBD2 (5 bases). This CDR3 has 13 residues. V shed 6 bases and J shed 0 bases, with 7 bases lying between them. The V gene's germline CDR1 is MNHEY and CDR2 SVGAGI. CDR3 residues: CASRRASTDTQYF. The CDR3 region has the DNA TGTGCCAGCAGGAGGGCAAGCACAGATACGCAGTATTTT.

This rearrangement joins TRBV9 to TRBJ2-5; 10 nucleotides agree with TRBD1. Germline values: CDR1 SGDLS, CDR2 YYNGEE. CDR3 size: 14 residues. The trim removed 3 bases at V and 7 bases at J, leaving 6 bases unmatched. The CDR3 here is CASSDPGQGTTQYF. The CDR3 DNA follows: TGTGCCAGCAGCGACCCGGGACAGGGGACGACCCAGTACTTC.

The genes are TRBV6-7 and TRBJ2-1, with D unresolved. TRBV6-7 is given ORF status, its function remaining uncertain. This CDR3 is built from 15 residues. The V end was cut by 2 bases, the J end by 6 bases, with 14 bases between. CDR3 sequence (DNA): TGTGCCAGCAGTTACAGGCAGTCAGGTGGCAATGAGCAGTTCTTC. Its translation is CASSYRQSGGNEQFF.

This chain joins TRBV29-1 and TRBJ2-7; no definite D call. The CDR3 spans 13 residues. Trimming removed 4 bases at V and 3 bases at J, with 13 bases between. Looked up from germline, CDR1 is SQVTM and CDR2 is ANQGSEA. In DNA form, the CDR3 reads TGCAGCGTTGTAGCCCCCTTATTCTACGAGCAGTACTTC. Its protein is CSVVAPLFYEQYF.

This clone has a handful of counts. This sequence joins TRBV9 and TRBJ1-4, with 12 bases fitting TRBD1. After removal of 4 bases from V and 8 bases from J, the junction contained 6 bases not matched to a gene. The CDR3 has 15 amino acids. Looked up from germline, CDR1 is SGDLS and CDR2 is YYNGEE. In DNA form, the CDR3 reads TGTGCCAGCAGCACGGGGGGACAGGGGGCCGAAAAACTGTTTTTT. This translates into CASSTGGQGAEKLFF.

This clone has just a few counts. This chain joins TRBV16 and TRBJ1-2, with unresolved D. With 1 base removed from V and 7 bases from J, the gap between germline ends came to 7 bases. The CDR3 loop spans 12 amino acids. Germline CDR1 is KGHSY and CDR2 is FQNENV. The CDR3 nucleotides are TGTGCCAGCAGCCAATGGGCGGGTGGCTACACCTTC. Translation gives CASSQWAGGYTF.

V usage is TRBV7-6 and J usage is TRBJ2-2; TRBD1 matches at 9 bases. The CDR3 runs to 14 residues. V was pared by 5 bases and J by 4 bases, with 2 bases of the junction left unmatched. The V gene's germline CDR1 is SGHVS and CDR2 FNYEAQ. The CDR3 loop is CASSMTGGTGELFF. As DNA, the CDR3 is TGTGCCAGCAGCATGACAGGGGGCACCGGGGAGCTGTTTTTT.

The chain carries TRBV5-6 and TRBJ1-1; 11 positions match TRBD1. The CDR3 runs 16 residues. V trimming: 4 bases; J trimming: 6 bases; junction bases outside the gene matches: 11. In germline, CDR1 is SGHDT, CDR2 YYEEEE. The CDR3 DNA sequence: TGTGCCAGCAGCGAAGGGACAGGGGGTAGGCATGCTGAAGCTTTCTTT. Amino acids: CASSEGTGGRHAEAFF.

V is TRBV4-2 and J is TRBJ1-3; D might be TRBD1 (5 bases). The CDR3 length is 15 residues. V lost 0 bases to trimming and J lost 5 bases, with 11 bases between them. The V gene's germline CDR1 is LGHNA and CDR2 YNFKEQ. The CDR3 nucleotides are TGTGCCAGCAGCCAAGAGGGAGGGGTTAGAAACACCATATATTTT. Translated, it gives CASSQEGGVRNTIYF.